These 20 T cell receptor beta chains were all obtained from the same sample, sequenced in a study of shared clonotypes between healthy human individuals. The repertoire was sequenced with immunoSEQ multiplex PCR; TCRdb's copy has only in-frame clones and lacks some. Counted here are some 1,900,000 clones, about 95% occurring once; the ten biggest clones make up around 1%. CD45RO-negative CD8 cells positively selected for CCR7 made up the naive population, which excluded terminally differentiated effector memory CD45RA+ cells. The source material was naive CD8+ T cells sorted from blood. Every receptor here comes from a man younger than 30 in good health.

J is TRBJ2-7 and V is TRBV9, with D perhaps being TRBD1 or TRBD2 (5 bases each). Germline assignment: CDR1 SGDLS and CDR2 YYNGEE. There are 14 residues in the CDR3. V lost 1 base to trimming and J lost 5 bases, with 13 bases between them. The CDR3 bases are TGTGCCAGCAGCGTAACTAGTGGGGCCCACGAGCAGTACTTC. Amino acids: CASSVTSGAHEQYF.

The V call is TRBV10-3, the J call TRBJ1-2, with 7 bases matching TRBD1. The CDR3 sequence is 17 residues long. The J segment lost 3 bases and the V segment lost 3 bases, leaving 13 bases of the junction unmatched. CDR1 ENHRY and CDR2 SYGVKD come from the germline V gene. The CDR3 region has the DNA TGTGCCATCAGTGAATGGGACAGCTCCTCTTGGGACTATGGCTACACCTTC. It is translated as CAISEWDSSSWDYGYTF.

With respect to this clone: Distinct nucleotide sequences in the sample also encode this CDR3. CDR3 loop: CASSEARGYEQYF. Written as DNA, the CDR3 is TGTGCCAGCAGTGAAGCGCGGGGGTACGAGCAGTACTTC. This chain connects TRBV6-1 to TRBJ2-7; 7 nucleotides match TRBD2. Trimming removed 0 bases from V and 4 bases from J; junction bases left unmatched: 0. Looked up from germline, CDR1 is MNHNS and CDR2 is SASEGT. The CDR3 runs to 13 residues.

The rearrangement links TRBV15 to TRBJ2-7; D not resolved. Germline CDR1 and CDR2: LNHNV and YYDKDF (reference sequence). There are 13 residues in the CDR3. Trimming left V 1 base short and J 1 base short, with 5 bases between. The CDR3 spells CATSRGRSYEQYF. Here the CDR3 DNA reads TGTGCCACCAGCAGAGGACGGTCCTACGAGCAGTACTTC.

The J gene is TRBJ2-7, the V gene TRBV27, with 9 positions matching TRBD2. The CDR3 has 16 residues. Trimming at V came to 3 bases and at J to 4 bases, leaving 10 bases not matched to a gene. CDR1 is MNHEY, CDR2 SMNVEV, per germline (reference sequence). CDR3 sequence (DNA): TGTGCCAGCAGTTTCTCTGCGGGAGGGCACCCTTACGAGCAGTACTTC. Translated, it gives CASSFSAGGHPYEQYF.

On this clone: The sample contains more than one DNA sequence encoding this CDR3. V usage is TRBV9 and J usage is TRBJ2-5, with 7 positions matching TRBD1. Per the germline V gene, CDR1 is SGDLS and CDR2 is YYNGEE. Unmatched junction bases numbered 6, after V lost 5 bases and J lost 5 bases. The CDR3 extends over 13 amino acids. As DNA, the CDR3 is TGTGCCAGCAGTCTTGACAGGGAGGAGACCCAGTACTTC. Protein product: CASSLDREETQYF.

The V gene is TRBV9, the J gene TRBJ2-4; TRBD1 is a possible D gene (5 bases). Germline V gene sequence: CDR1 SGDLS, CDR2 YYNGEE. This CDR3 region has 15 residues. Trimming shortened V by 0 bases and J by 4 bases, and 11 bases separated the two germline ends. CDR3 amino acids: CASSVEGRDKNIQYF. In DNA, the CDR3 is TGTGCCAGCAGCGTAGAGGGCAGGGATAAAAACATTCAGTACTTC.

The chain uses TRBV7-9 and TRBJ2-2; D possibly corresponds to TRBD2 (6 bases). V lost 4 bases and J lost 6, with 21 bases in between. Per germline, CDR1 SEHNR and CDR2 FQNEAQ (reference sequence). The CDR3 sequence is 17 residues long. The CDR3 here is CASSSLRGEGNAGELFF. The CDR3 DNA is TGTGCCAGCAGCTCACTGCGGGGTGAAGGTAACGCCGGGGAGCTGTTTTTT.

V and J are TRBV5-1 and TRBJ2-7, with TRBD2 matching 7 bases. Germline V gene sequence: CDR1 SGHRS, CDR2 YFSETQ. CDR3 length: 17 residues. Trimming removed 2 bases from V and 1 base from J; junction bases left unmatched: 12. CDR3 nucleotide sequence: TGCGCCAGCAGCTTAGCCCTTAGCGGGCTCGGGTCCTACGAGCAGTACTTC. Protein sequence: CASSLALSGLGSYEQYF.

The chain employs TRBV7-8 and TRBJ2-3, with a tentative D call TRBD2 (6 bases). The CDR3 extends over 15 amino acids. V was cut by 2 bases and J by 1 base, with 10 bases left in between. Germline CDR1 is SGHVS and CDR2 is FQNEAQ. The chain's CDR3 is CASSLPWGGTDTQYF. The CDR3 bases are TGTGCCAGCAGCTTACCTTGGGGGGGCACAGATACGCAGTATTTT.

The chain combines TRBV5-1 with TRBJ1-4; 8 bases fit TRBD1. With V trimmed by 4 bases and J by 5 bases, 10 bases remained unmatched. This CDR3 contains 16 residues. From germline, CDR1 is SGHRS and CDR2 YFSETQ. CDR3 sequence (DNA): TGCGCCAGCAGCGAATATCGACAGGGGCAGAATGAAAAACTGTTTTTT. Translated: CASSEYRQGQNEKLFF.

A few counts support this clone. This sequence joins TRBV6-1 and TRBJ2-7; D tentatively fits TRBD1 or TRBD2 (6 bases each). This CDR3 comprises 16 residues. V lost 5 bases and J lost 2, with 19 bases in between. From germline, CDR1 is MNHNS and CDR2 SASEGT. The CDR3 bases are TGTGCCAGCAGTCAAGAGGAGGGGGTGCCCACCTACGAGCAGTACTTC. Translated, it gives CASSQEEGVPTYEQYF.

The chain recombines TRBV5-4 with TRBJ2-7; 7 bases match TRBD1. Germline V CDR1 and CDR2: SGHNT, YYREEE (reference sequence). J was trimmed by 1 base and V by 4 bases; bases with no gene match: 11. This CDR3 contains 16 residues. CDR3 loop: CASSSGLGQTSYEQYF. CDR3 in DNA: TGTGCCAGCAGCAGTGGTTTGGGACAGACTTCCTACGAGCAGTACTTC.

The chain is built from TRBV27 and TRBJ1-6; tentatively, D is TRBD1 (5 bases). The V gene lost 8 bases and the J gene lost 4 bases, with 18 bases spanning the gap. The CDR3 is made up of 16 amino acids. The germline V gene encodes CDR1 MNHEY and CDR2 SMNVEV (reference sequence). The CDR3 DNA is TGTGCCAGCGCCCTAATTGCAGGGCCTTATAATTCACCCCTCCACTTT. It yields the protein CASALIAGPYNSPLHF.

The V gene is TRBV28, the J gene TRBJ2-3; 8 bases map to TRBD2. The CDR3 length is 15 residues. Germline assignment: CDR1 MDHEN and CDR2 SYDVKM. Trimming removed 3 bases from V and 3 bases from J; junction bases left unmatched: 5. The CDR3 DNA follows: TGTGCCAGCAGTTTTAGCGGGGTAGAGACAGATACGCAGTATTTT. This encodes CASSFSGVETDTQYF.

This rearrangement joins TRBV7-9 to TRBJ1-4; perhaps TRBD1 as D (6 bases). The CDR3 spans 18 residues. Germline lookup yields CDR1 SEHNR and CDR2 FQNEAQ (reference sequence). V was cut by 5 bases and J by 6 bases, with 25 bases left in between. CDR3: CASSPTHADHRDDEKLFF. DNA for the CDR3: TGTGCCAGCAGCCCGACACACGCCGACCACAGGGACGATGAAAAACTGTTTTTT.

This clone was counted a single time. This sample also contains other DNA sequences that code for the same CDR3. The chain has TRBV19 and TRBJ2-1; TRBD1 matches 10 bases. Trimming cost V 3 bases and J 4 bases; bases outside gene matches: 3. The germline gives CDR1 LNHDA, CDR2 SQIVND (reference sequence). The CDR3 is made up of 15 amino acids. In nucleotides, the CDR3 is TGTGCCAGTAGTATCGGGACAGGGGATTACAATGAGCAGTTCTTC. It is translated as CASSIGTGDYNEQFF. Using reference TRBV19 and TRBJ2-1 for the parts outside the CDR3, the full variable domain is DGGITQSPKYLFRKEGQNVTLSCEQNLNHDAMYWYRQDPGQGLRLIYYSQIVNDFQKGDIAEGYSVSREKKESFPLTVTSAQKNPTAFYLCASSIGTGDYNEQFFGPGTRLTVL.

The CDR3 DNA reads as TGTGCCAGCAGTTTACTGCCTGGGACCGGGGAGCTGTTTTTT. Its translation: CASSLLPGTGELFF. The rearrangement joins TRBV6-5 to TRBJ2-2; D ambiguous. The CDR3 extends over 14 amino acids. Germline values: CDR1 MNHEY, CDR2 SVGAGI. V lost 4 bases to trimming and J lost 5 bases, with 11 bases between them.

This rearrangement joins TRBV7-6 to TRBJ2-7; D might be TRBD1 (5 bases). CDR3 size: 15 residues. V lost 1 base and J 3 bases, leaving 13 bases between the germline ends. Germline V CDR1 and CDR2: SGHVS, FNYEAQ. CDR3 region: CASSLEAGLHYEQYF. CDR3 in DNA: TGTGCCAGCAGCTTAGAGGCAGGGCTACACTACGAGCAGTACTTC.

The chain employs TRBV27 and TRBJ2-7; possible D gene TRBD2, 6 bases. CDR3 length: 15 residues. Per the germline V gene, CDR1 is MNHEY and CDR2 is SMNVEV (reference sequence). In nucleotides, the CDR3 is TGTTCCTCTTCTGGGGACGGGGGTTACTCCTACGAGCAGTACTTC. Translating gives CSSSGDGGYSYEQYF.